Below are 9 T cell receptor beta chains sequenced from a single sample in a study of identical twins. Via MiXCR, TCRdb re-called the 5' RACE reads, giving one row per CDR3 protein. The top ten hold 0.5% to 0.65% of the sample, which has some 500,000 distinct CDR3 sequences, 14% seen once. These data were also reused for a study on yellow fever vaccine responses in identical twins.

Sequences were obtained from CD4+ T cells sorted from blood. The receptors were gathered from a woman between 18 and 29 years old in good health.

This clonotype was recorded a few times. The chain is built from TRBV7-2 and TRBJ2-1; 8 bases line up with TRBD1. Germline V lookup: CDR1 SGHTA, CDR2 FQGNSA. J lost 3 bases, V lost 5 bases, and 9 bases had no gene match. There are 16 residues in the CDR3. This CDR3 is CASSRRQGLIYNEQFF. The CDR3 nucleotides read TGTGCCAGCAGCCGACGACAGGGGCTGATCTACAATGAGCAGTTCTTC.

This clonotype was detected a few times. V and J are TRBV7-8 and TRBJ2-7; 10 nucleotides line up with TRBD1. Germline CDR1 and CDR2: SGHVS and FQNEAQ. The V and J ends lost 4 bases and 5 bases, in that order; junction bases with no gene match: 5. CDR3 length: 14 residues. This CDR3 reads CASSSGTGANEQYF. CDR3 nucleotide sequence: TGTGCCAGCAGCTCCGGGACAGGGGCGAACGAGCAGTACTTC.

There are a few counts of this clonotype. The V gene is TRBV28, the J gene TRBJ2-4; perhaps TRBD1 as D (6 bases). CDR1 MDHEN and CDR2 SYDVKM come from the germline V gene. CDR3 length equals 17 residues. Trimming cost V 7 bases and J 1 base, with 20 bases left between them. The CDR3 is CASNSVGGYRAKNIQYF. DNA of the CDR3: TGTGCCAGCAATTCTGTAGGGGGATATCGGGCCAAAAACATTCAGTACTTC.

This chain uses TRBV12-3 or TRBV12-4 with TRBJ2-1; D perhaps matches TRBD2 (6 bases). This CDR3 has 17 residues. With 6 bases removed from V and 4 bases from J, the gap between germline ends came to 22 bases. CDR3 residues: CASRDTAGDSRYNEQFF. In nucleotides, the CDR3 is TGTGCCAGCAGAGATACGGCTGGGGACTCCCGGTACAATGAGCAGTTCTTC.

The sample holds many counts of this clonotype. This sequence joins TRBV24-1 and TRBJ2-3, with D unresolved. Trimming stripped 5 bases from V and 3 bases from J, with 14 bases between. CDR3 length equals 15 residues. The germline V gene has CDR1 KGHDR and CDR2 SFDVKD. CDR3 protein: CATSVLLDRTDTQYF. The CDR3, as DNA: TGTGCCACCAGTGTTCTTCTCGATCGGACAGATACGCAGTATTTT.

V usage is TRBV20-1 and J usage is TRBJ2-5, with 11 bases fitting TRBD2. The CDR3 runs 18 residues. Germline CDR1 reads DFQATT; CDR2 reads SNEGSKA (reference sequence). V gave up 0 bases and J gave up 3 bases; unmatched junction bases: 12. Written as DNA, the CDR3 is TGCAGTGCTAGAGATCTAAGGCTAGCGGGAGGTGTTGAAGAGACCCAGTACTTC. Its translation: CSARDLRLAGGVEETQYF.

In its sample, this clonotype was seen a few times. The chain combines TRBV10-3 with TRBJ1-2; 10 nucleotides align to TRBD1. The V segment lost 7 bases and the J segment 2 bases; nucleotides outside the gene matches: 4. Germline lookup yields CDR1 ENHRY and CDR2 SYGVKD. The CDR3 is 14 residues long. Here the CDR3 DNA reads TGTGCCATCAACTTGGGACAGGGGAACTATGGCTACACCTTC. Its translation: CAINLGQGNYGYTF.

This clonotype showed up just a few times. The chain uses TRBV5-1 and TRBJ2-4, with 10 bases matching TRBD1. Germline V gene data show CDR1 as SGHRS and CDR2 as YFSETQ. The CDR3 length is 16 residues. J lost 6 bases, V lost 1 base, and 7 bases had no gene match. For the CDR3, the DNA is TGCGCCAGCAGCTTGCAGGGACAGGGGTTGCGAAACATTCAGTACTTC. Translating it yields CASSLQGQGLRNIQYF.

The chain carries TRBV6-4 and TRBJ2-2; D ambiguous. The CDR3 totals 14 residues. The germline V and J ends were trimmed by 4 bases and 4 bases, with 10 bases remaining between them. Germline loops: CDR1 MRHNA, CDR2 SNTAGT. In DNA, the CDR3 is TGTGCCAGCAGTGCTATGGCCCTCACCGGGGAGCTGTTTTTT. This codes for CASSAMALTGELFF.